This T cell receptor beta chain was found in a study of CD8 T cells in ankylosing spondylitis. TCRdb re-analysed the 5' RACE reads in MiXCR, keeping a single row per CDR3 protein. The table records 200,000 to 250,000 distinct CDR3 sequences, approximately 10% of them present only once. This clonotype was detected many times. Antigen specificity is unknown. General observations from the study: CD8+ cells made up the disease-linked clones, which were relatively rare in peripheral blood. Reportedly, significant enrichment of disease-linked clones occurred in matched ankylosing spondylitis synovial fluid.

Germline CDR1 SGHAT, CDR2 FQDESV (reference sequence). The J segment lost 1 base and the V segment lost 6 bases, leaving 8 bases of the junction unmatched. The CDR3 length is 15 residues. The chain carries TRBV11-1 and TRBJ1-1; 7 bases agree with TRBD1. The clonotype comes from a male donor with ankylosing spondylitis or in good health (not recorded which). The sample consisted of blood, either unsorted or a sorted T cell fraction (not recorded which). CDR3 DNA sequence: TGTGCCAGCAGTCCCCGGGACAGAGAGAACACTGAAGCTTTCTTT. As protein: CASSPRDRENTEAFF.